One T cell receptor beta chain is described in this entry. The data belong to a study of blood T cell repertoires in COVID-19. Turning to the study itself: Sites in the United States, Italy and Spain provided acute and convalescent COVID-19 samples. T cells, B-cell-depleted T cells, or PBMCs provided the cDNA or gDNA that served as material.

The CDR3 spans 13 residues. Trimming left V 2 bases short and J 5 bases short, with 8 bases between. Germline lookup yields CDR1 SGHTS and CDR2 YDEGEE. In the authors' workflow: The assay estimated nucleated cells by amplifying reference gene primers. Clones were read by immunoSEQ multiplex PCR, and TCRdb kept only the in-frame ones, dropping some. The V and J calls and clone size come from that table; D and trimming were worked out from the DNA. The sample consists of 55,000 to 65,000 clones, roughly 91% of them appearing once. Source material: peripheral blood. This TCR was sampled from a human donor in a cohort sampled during active COVID-19. The rearrangement uses TRBV5-8 and TRBJ1-5; no firm D call. CDR3 residues: CASSFSGDQPQHF. In DNA, the CDR3 is TGTGCCAGCAGCTTTAGTGGTGATCAGCCCCAGCATTTT. The complete variable domain, with remaining parts taken from reference TRBV5-8 and TRBJ1-5, reads EAGVTQSPTHLIKTRGQQATLRCSPISGHTSVYWYQQALGLGLQFLLWYDEGEERNRGNFPPRFSGRQFPNYSSELNVNALELEDSALYLCASSFSGDQPQHFGDGTRLSIL.